This entry lists 10 T cell receptor beta chains sequenced from one sample in a study of T cell changes during pregnancy in multiple sclerosis. Libraries were prepared by immunoSEQ multiplex PCR; TCRdb keeps only in-frame clonotypes and omits some of them. The sample consists of tens of thousands of clones, more than 85% of them appearing once. The material sequenced was peripheral blood, taken before pregnancy. These receptors all stem from a female donor with multiple sclerosis, enrolled in a pregnancy study.

The chain combines TRBV11-2 with TRBJ2-1; maybe TRBD2 (5 bases). CDR3 length equals 14 residues. Trimming shortened V by 5 bases and J by 1 base, and 9 bases separated the two germline ends. Germline loops: CDR1 SGHAT, CDR2 FQNNGV. The CDR3 bases are TGTGCCAGCAGCCACGGGATGTCCTACAATGAGCAGTTCTTC. It encodes CASSHGMSYNEQFF. The variable domain in full, with the rest retrieved from reference TRBV11-2 and TRBJ2-1, is EAGVAQSPRYKIIEKRQSVAFWCNPISGHATLYWYQQILGQGPKLLIQFQNNGVVDDSQLPKDRFSAERLKGVDSTLKIQPAKLEDSAVYLCASSHGMSYNEQFFGPGTRLTVL.

This chain links TRBV5-4 with TRBJ2-7; D perhaps matches TRBD1 (5 bases). V was shortened by 2 bases and J by 6 bases, with 15 bases between the two germline ends. The V gene's germline CDR1 is SGHNT and CDR2 YYREEE (reference sequence). The CDR3 contains 14 residues. CDR3 region: CASSFLGSDSEQYF. In DNA, the CDR3 is TGTGCCAGCAGCTTCCTGGGGTCCGACAGCGAGCAGTACTTC.

The rearrangement uses TRBV5-1 and TRBJ2-7; no reliable D call. Between the trimmed V and J ends, which lost 3 bases and 0 bases, there was a span of 13 bases. The CDR3 contains 15 residues. Germline CDR1 reads SGHRS; CDR2 reads YFSETQ. CDR3 sequence: CASSWSSAYSYEQYF. The CDR3 nucleotides read TGCGCCAGCAGCTGGTCGAGCGCCTACTCCTACGAGCAGTACTTC.

This chain connects TRBV9 to TRBJ1-2; D gene uncertain. CDR1 and CDR2 (germline): SGDLS, YYNGEE. This CDR3 is 18 amino acids long. Trimming took off 0 bases at V and 1 base at J, with 19 bases between the two ends. This CDR3 reads CASSVDPLQRILNYGYTF. The DNA of the CDR3 is TGTGCCAGCAGCGTAGACCCCTTACAGCGGATTCTTAACTATGGCTACACCTTC.

The rearrangement links TRBV27 to TRBJ1-2, with 8 positions matching TRBD1. This CDR3 spans 14 amino acids. From germline, CDR1 is MNHEY and CDR2 SMNVEV (reference sequence). After removal of 4 bases from V and 6 bases from J, the junction contained 7 bases not matched to a gene. For the CDR3, the DNA is TGTGCCAGCAGTTCCCAGGGGGCGCGGGATGGCTACACCTTC. Its protein is CASSSQGARDGYTF.

J is TRBJ1-1 and V is TRBV4-1; D is possibly TRBD1 (5 bases). V was pared by 3 bases and J by 4 bases, with 15 bases between. Germline CDR1 MGHRA, CDR2 YSYEKL. The CDR3 is made up of 15 amino acids. Here the CDR3 DNA reads TGCGCCAGCAGCCATCTCGCCGCGGGGGGCACTGAAGCTTTCTTT. It is translated as CASSHLAAGGTEAFF.

The J gene is TRBJ2-5, the V gene TRBV28, with a tentative D call TRBD1 (5 bases). The germline gives CDR1 MDHEN, CDR2 SYDVKM. With 8 bases removed from V and 2 bases from J, the gap between germline ends came to 21 bases. The length of the CDR3 is 16 residues. The CDR3 sequence is CASSETGRATQETQYF. The CDR3 nucleotides read TGTGCCAGCTCAGAAACGGGCAGGGCGACTCAAGAGACCCAGTACTTC.

The chain carries TRBV4-1 and TRBJ1-2, with D perhaps matching TRBD1 (6 bases). Germline V CDR1 and CDR2: MGHRA, YSYEKL. The germline V and J ends were trimmed by 4 bases and 7 bases, with 19 bases remaining between them. The CDR3 runs 15 residues. CDR3 amino acids: CASSLAVQGGLGYTF. In DNA form, the CDR3 reads TGCGCCAGCAGCCTGGCGGTACAGGGCGGACTTGGCTACACCTTC.

The chain carries TRBV5-1 and TRBJ2-2; D perhaps matches TRBD1 (6 bases). V lost 0 bases, J lost 3 bases, and 9 bases lay in between. This CDR3 has 15 amino acids. Germline CDR1 SGHRS, CDR2 YFSETQ. CDR3 nucleotides: TGCGCCAGCAGCTTGGTGTCAGGGGACACCGGGGAGCTGTTTTTT. Translating gives CASSLVSGDTGELFF.

The count of this clone is one. V usage is TRBV6-5 and J usage is TRBJ2-4; D is unresolved. Looked up from germline, CDR1 is MNHEY and CDR2 is SVGAGI. The CDR3 has 15 residues. V dropped 0 bases and J dropped 4 bases, with 10 bases sitting between them. Here the CDR3 DNA reads TGTGCCAGCAGTTACTCAGATGTCGGGAAAAACATTCAGTACTTC. Amino acid sequence: CASSYSDVGKNIQYF.